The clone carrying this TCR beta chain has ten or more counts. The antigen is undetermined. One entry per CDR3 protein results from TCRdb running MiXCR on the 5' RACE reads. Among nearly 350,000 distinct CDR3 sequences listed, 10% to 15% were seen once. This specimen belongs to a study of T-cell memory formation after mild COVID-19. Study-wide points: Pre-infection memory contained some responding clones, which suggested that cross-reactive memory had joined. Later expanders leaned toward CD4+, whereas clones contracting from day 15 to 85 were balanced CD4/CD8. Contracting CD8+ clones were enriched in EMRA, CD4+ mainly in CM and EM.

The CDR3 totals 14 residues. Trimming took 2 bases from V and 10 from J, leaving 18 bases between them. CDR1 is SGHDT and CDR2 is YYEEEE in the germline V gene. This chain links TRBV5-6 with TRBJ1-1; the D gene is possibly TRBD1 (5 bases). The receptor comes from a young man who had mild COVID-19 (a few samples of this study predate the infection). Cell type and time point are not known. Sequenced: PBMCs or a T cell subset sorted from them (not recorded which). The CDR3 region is CASSFGAQSQGAFF. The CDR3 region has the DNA TGTGCCAGCAGCTTTGGAGCCCAATCCCAGGGAGCTTTCTTT.